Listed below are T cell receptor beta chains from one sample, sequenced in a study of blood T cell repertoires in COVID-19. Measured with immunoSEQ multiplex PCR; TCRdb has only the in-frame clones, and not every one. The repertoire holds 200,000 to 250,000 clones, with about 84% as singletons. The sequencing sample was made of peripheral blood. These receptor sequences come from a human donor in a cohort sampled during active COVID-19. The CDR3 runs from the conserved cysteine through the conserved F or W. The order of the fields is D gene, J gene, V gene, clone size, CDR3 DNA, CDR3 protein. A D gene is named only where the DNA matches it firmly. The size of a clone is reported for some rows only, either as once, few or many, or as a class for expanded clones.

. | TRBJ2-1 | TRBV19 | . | TGTGCCAGTAGTCCAATGACGGGGTACAATGAGCAGTTCTTC | CASSPMTGYNEQFF
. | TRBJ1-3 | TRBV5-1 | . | TGCGCCAGCAGGGATACCTCAGGGGACGCTGGAAACACCATATATTTT | CASRDTSGDAGNTIYF
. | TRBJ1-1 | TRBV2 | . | TGTGCCAGCAGTGAAGCTCCTATGAACACTGAAGCTTTCTTT | CASSEAPMNTEAFF
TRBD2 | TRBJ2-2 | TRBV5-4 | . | TGTGCCAGCAGCCCCCCTAGCGGGGCGGAGACCGGGGAGCTGTTTTTT | CASSPPSGAETGELFF
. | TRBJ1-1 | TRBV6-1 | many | TGTGCCAGCAGTGAACGGGGGACTGAAGCTTTCTTT | CASSERGTEAFF
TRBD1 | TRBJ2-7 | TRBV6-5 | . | TGTGCCAGCAGTTCGGACAGGGTCTACGAGCAGTACTTC | CASSSDRVYEQYF
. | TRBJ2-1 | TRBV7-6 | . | TGTGCCAGCAGCTTAACAGGGCCGCTCTCTGAGCAGTTCTTC | CASSLTGPLSEQFF
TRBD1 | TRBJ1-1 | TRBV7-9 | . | TGTGCCAGCAGCTACAGGGGTGAAGCTTTCTTT | CASSYRGEAFF
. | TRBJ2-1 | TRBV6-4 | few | TGTGCCAGCAGTGACTCGGCCTTAACAGGGAACTCCTACAATGAGCAGTTCTTC | CASSDSALTGNSYNEQFF
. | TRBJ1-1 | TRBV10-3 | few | TGTGCCATCAGCGATCAGGGCTACACTGAAGCTTTCTTT | CAISDQGYTEAFF
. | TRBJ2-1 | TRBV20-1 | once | TGCAGTGCTAGGTCCGTCCCGGAGCAGTTCTTC | CSARSVPEQFF
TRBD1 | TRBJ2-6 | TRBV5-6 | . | TGTGCCAGCAGCTCCACTCAGGGGGCGATCCTGACTTTC | CASSSTQGAILTF
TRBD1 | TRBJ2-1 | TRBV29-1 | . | TGCAGCGTTGAGAAGGGACAGGGGGCGGGGGATGAGCAGTTCTTC | CSVEKGQGAGDEQFF
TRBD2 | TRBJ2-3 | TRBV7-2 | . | TGTGCCAGCAGCTTTAGCGGGGGGGCCCGGGATACGCAGTATTTT | CASSFSGGARDTQYF
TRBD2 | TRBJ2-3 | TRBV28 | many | TGTGCCAGCAGTTCCCCACTAGCGGGAAATACAGATACGCAGTATTTT | CASSSPLAGNTDTQYF
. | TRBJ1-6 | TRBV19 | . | TGTGCCAGTAGTATCGGCACAGCCGTCGATTCACCCCTCCACTTT | CASSIGTAVDSPLHF
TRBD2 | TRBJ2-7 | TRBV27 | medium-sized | TGTGCCAGCAGTTTATCCGTTGGGACTAGCGGGAGCGGTGAGCAGTACTTC | CASSLSVGTSGSGEQYF
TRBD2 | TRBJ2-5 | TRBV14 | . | TGTGCCAGCAGCCAAGAGAGGCCTAGCGGGGTCCAAGAGACCCAGTACTTC | CASSQERPSGVQETQYF
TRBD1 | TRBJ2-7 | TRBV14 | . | TGTGCCAGCAGCTCATCACCGGGACAGGGCTCCTACGAGCAGTACTTC | CASSSSPGQGSYEQYF
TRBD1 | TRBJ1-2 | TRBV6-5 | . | TGTGCCAGCAGTTACGACCCGGGACAGGGGGATCATGGCTACACCTTC | CASSYDPGQGDHGYTF
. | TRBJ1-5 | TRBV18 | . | TGTGCCAGCTCACCAGCGACAGGCAATCAGCCCCAGCATTTT | CASSPATGNQPQHF
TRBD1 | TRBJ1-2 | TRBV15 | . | TGTGCCACCAGCAGAGTCACAGGGGGAACCTACACCTTC | CATSRVTGGTYTF
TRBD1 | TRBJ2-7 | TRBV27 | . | TGTGCCAGCAGTTATCGGACAGGGGGCTACGAGCAGTACTTC | CASSYRTGGYEQYF
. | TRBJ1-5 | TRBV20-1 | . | TGCAGTGCTAGTTTGTCAGGGCAAAATCAGCCCCAGCATTTT | CSASLSGQNQPQHF
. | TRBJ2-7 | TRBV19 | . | TGTGCCAGTAGTATGTTCGGCGTTAAGCCCAGGAACGAGCAGTACTTC | CASSMFGVKPRNEQYF
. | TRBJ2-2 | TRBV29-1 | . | TGCAGCGTTGGAGTTATGGGGGCTAACACCGGGGAGCTGTTTTTT | CSVGVMGANTGELFF
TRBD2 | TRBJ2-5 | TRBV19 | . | TGTGCCAGTAGTTCGGTTAGCGGGAGTGAGACCCAGTACTTC | CASSSVSGSETQYF
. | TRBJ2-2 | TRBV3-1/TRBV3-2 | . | TGTGCCAGCGCTCGGTCGGGACACGCCGGGGAGCTGTTTTTT | CASARSGHAGELFF
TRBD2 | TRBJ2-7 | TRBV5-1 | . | TGCGCCAGCAGCTTGGATGGGACTAAGAACGCCTACGAGCAGTACTTC | CASSLDGTKNAYEQYF
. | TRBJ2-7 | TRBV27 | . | TGTGCCAGCAGCTTCCTCACATCTTACGAGCAGTACTTC | CASSFLTSYEQYF
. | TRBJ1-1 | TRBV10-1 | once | TGCGCCAGCAGAGAGGAGGACGGACTCAACACTGAAGCTTTCTTT | CASREEDGLNTEAFF
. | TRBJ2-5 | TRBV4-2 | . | TGTGCCAGCAGCCAAGATAACGCGGGGAGAGAGACCCAGTACTTC | CASSQDNAGRETQYF
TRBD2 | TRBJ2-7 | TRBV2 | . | TGTGCCAGCAGTGCTCAAGCGGGAGGGCCCTACGAGCAGTACTTC | CASSAQAGGPYEQYF
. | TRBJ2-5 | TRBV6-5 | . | TGTGCCAGCAGTTACCTAGGGGAAGAGACCCAGTACTTC | CASSYLGEETQYF
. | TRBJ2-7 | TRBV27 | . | TGTGCCAGCTCAACTCGGAACTCGGGGTCCTACGAGCAGTACTTC | CASSTRNSGSYEQYF